The clone carrying this T cell receptor beta chain has only one observation. What it binds is not known. This specimen comes from a study of CD8+ T cells in alopecia areata. The study's findings and limits: Sequences from scalp samples also cover resident alphabeta T cells of normal skin. Tofacitinib significantly reduced both scalp clonality and expanded CD8+ clones among the top 100.

Documented treatment: oral pan-JAK inhibitor, 5-10 mg twice daily. Lesional scalp tissue (obtained by punch biopsy) and peripheral blood were collected from alopecia areata patients. PBMCs yielded sorted CD4+ and CD8+ T cells. Sequencing relied on a cDNA template that was reverse transcribed from extracted RNA. Clones were read by immunoSEQ multiplex PCR, and TCRdb kept only the in-frame ones, dropping some. The sample has under 350,000 clones; 58% are singletons. This receptor was taken from a human donor with alopecia areata. The sequenced sample was CD4+ T cells sorted from blood, obtained at week 24, from a patient treated with tofacitinib.

DNA of the CDR3: TGCGCCAGCAGCCAAGTAATACGGGGGCGCAATCAGCCCCAGCATTTT. It specifies CASSQVIRGRNQPQHF. The chain has TRBV4-1 and TRBJ1-5; D possibly corresponds to TRBD1 (6 bases). The V end was cut by 1 base, the J end by 2 bases, with 12 bases between. The V gene's germline CDR1 is MGHRA and CDR2 YSYEKL. The CDR3 runs to 16 residues.